The present T cell receptor beta chain was sequenced within a study of low-dose radiotherapy and immunotherapy resistance in tumors (dated by TCRdb to the early 2020s). Regarding the research as a whole: Patients in Cohort 1 were given 0.5 Gy per fraction every 2 weeks, and the prescribed total PTV dose was 6.5 Gy. Patients were given nivolumab as a 240 mg flat dose every two weeks and ipilimumab at 1 mg/kg every six weeks, with both drugs delivered intravenously. In Cohort 2, 1 Gy per fraction was delivered every two weeks, for a total of 13 Gy over 26 weeks. Every two weeks, patients got intravenous cyclophosphamide at 200 mg/m2, given one day ahead of each radiation and immunotherapy administration. Starting on cycle 1 day 1, patients took 300 mg of aspirin by mouth once a day for four cycles. Eight patients were included in the translational analysis: three from the first dose cohort and the first five from the second dose cohort. The trial did not randomize participants into treatment groups.

The donors came from RACIN, which was a single-arm phase I dose-escalation trial that paired nivolumab and ipilimumab with aspirin, low-dose cyclophosphamide and low-dose radiotherapy. To be eligible, a patient needed to have an advanced solid tumor that was TIL-negative. First-strand cDNA was synthesized using Superscript III and a set of TRAV- and TRBV-specific primers, so that both TCRalpha and TCRbeta chains were covered. TCRs were amplified with Phusion for about 20 PCR cycles using a constant-region primer together with the adapter attached to the V primers. The MessageAmp II aRNA Amplification Kit was used to amplify the isolated mRNA, with in vitro transcription run for more than 15 hours at 37 degrees C. The Dynabeads mRNA DIRECT Purification Kit was used to isolate the mRNA for TCR sequencing. Indexed Illumina adapters were added in a second Phusion PCR of about 24 cycles, and the PCR products were purified with AMPure XP beads. On the authors' methods: Using custom Perl scripts, TCR sequences that encoded the same protein were pooled, out-of-frame sequences were dropped, and the abundance of each clonotype was calculated. The analysis excluded TCR sequences that were supported by just one read. The metrics used to describe the repertoires included Shannon entropy, Gini index, clonality, richness, and the frequency of TCRs shared between repertoires. TCRdb redid the processing of the public reads, applying fastp at Q25 and MiXCR, and retained in-frame beta chains. Duplicate CDR3 protein sequences are folded into a single record with the most common DNA and genes. The V and J calls, along with clone size, are taken from TCRdb and not from the paper's own processing. The sample yields 15,000 to 20,000 distinct CDR3 sequences; approximately 74% were counted once. Roughly an eighth of the sample is held by the ten biggest clonotypes.

Concerning this clonotype: It lacks a known antigen. The record has no base qualities; no much larger clone is one base away.

Cut back by 10 bases and 3 bases, the V and J ends lie 10 bases apart. From the cysteine through the phenylalanine, the CDR3 covers 11 amino acids. The only DNA kept is the CDR3, 33 bases in frame from the first base. In the germline V gene, CDR1 corresponds to MDHEN and CDR2 to SYDVKM. The receptor was derived from a human donor with advanced metastatic prostate, ovarian, gallbladder or colorectal cancer (not recorded which). This table probably holds off-target reads from a library built for another chain. The rearrangement joined TRBV28 to TRBJ2-7; the best D guess is TRBD1, with 5 bases matching. The CDR3 loop reads CATQRGYEQYF. The DNA sequence follows: TGTGCCACCCAAAGGGGCTACGAGCAGTACTTC.